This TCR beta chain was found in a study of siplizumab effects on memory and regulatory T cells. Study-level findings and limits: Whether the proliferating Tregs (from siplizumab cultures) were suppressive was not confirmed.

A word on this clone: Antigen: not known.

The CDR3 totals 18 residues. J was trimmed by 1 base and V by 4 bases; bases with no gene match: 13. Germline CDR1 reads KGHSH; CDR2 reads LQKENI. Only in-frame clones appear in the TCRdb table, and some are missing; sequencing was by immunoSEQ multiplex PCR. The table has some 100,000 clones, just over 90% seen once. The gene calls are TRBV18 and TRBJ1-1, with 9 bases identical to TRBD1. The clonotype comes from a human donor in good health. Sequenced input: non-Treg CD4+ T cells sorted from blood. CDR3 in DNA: TGTGCCAGCTCACGCATACAGGGGGCCTCAATACCGAACACTGAAGCTTTCTTT. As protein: CASSRIQGASIPNTEAFF.